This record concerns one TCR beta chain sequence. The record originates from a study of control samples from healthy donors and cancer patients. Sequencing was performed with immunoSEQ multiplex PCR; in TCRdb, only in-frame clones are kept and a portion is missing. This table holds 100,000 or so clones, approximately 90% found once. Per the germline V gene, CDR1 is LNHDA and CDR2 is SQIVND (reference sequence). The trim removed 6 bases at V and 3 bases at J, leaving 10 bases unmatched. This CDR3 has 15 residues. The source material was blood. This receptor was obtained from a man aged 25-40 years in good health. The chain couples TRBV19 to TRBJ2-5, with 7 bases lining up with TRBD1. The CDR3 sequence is CASRYGTDGEETQYF. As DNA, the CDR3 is TGTGCCAGTAGGTATGGGACAGACGGGGAAGAGACCCAGTACTTC.